This TCR beta chain was retrieved from a study of T cell changes during pregnancy in multiple sclerosis. The table came from immunoSEQ multiplex PCR; TCRdb's copy has only in-frame clones and leaves some out. The table lists approximately 100,000 clones, about 94% of them singletons. Germline CDR1 and CDR2: KGHSH and LQKENI. V shed 2 bases, J shed 6 bases, and the junction held 19 bases outside the gene matches. This CDR3 spans 18 amino acids. The receptor was derived from a female donor with multiple sclerosis, enrolled in a pregnancy study. The specimen was peripheral blood, collected before pregnancy. The rearrangement joins TRBV18 to TRBJ2-7; 7 nucleotides line up with TRBD1. CDR3 nucleotide sequence: TGTGCCAGCTCACCAGAGTCCTCCGCGGAGACAGGGCTCTCCGAGCAGTACTTC. Protein sequence: CASSPESSAETGLSEQYF.